The rows below give T cell receptor beta chains drawn from one sample of a study of PD-L1 blockade in urothelial cancer. Sequencing was performed with immunoSEQ multiplex PCR; in TCRdb, only in-frame clones are kept and a portion is missing. The sample has fewer than 25,000 clones, over 75% seen once. Sequencing was performed on PBMCs, taken around atezolizumab (anti-PD-L1) treatment. Receptors were obtained from a man between 45 and 60 years old with urothelial cancer. CDR3s leave out the opening cysteine and the closing phenylalanine or tryptophan.

j_call: TRBJ2-1
v_call: TRBV4-1
cdr3_aa: ASSQEYGRSGF

j_call: TRBJ2-5
v_call: TRBV2
cdr3_aa: ASRTSGVQETQY

j_call: TRBJ2-3
v_call: TRBV30
cdr3_aa: ARSGSGSTDTQY

j_call: TRBJ2-3
v_call: TRBV4-2
cdr3_aa: ASSQDGTSTDTQY

j_call: TRBJ2-6
v_call: TRBV5-1
cdr3_aa: ASSELSGANVLT

j_call: TRBJ1-1
v_call: TRBV5-1
cdr3_aa: ASSGGSGRNTEAF

j_call: TRBJ2-1
v_call: TRBV11-3
cdr3_aa: ASSLGVSNEQF

j_call: TRBJ1-5
v_call: TRBV6-5
cdr3_aa: ASRRTGRNQPQH

j_call: TRBJ1-2
v_call: TRBV5-3
cdr3_aa: ARSYPRGGEDGYT

j_call: TRBJ2-1
v_call: TRBV4-2
cdr3_aa: ASSQKTSGGYNEQF

j_call: TRBJ1-5
v_call: TRBV29-1
cdr3_aa: SVRTGGNQPQH

j_call: TRBJ1-5
v_call: TRBV6-1
cdr3_aa: ASSAEISNQPQH

j_call: TRBJ1-4
v_call: TRBV19
cdr3_aa: ASKRRGGEKLF

j_call: TRBJ1-5
v_call: TRBV6-5
cdr3_aa: ASRLGHRGNQPQH

j_call: TRBJ1-5
v_call: TRBV29-1
cdr3_aa: SALQGYNQPQH

j_call: TRBJ2-5
v_call: TRBV19
cdr3_aa: ASSIRTGGVLETQY

j_call: TRBJ2-3
v_call: TRBV5-1
cdr3_aa: ASSLSGAGGSTDTQY

j_call: TRBJ2-6
v_call: TRBV7-9
cdr3_aa: ASSAPTGGSGANVLT

j_call: TRBJ2-3
v_call: TRBV9
cdr3_aa: ASSVQMHSTDTQY

j_call: TRBJ1-1
v_call: TRBV6-5
cdr3_aa: ASRATGGKGEAF

j_call: TRBJ2-1
v_call: TRBV5-1
cdr3_aa: ASSQRPSGVYNEQF

j_call: TRBJ2-7
v_call: TRBV5-6
cdr3_aa: ASSYRGPYEQY

j_call: TRBJ2-7
v_call: TRBV2
cdr3_aa: ASSDLTGLHSYEQY

j_call: TRBJ1-5
v_call: TRBV18
cdr3_aa: ASSAGRQEGQPQH

j_call: TRBJ1-4
v_call: TRBV9
cdr3_aa: ASSVASGEKLF

j_call: TRBJ2-3
v_call: TRBV2
cdr3_aa: ASSPIAAQY

j_call: TRBJ1-1
v_call: TRBV11-2
cdr3_aa: ASSLEGVGTEAF

j_call: TRBJ2-1
v_call: TRBV5-6
cdr3_aa: ASSFRRPGGRNEQF

j_call: TRBJ2-7
v_call: TRBV19
cdr3_aa: ATKSPGGVGEQY

j_call: TRBJ1-6
v_call: TRBV19
cdr3_aa: ASSQGGGSPLH

j_call: TRBJ2-2
v_call: TRBV27
cdr3_aa: ASSLNPPLAGGPGELF

j_call: TRBJ1-4
v_call: TRBV11-2
cdr3_aa: ASSLDRGRFEKLF

j_call: TRBJ2-3
v_call: TRBV11-2
cdr3_aa: ASSPEGVTTDTQY

j_call: TRBJ2-1
v_call: TRBV28
cdr3_aa: ASSPRGRGPYNEQF

j_call: TRBJ2-1
v_call: TRBV9
cdr3_aa: ASSPNARNEQF

j_call: TRBJ2-3
v_call: TRBV7-9
cdr3_aa: ASSYSSTDTQY

j_call: TRBJ2-1
v_call: TRBV6-4
cdr3_aa: ASSEGRGGLNEQF

j_call: TRBJ2-5
v_call: TRBV7-7
cdr3_aa: ASSLAGQKETQY

j_call: TRBJ1-5
v_call: TRBV6-6
cdr3_aa: ASSRQGAIPNQPQH

j_call: TRBJ1-1
v_call: TRBV9
cdr3_aa: ASSAAGTRDFEAF

j_call: TRBJ1-1
v_call: TRBV7-9
cdr3_aa: ASSRQGVITEAF

j_call: TRBJ1-2
v_call: TRBV27
cdr3_aa: ASSPRQGVGYGYT